Included here is one TCR beta chain sequence, with context. The sample is drawn from a study of technical replicates of blood from several donors. Some clones are missing from TCRdb's copy, which holds only in-frame ones; the method was immunoSEQ multiplex PCR. The repertoire holds fewer than 100,000 clones, with over 75% as singletons. Trimming took 2 bases from V and 0 from J; bases not matched to a gene: 14. This CDR3 is built from 19 residues. The germline V gene has CDR1 SGHTA and CDR2 FQGNSA. The sample consisted of T cells isolated from PBMCs. The TCR was taken from a human donor in good health. The J gene is TRBJ1-2, the V gene TRBV7-2, with 8 bases aligning to TRBD1. The CDR3: CASSLYLIDRGAPNYGYTF. CDR3 DNA: TGTGCCAGCAGCTTATACCTGATAGACAGGGGCGCTCCTAACTATGGCTACACCTTC.